Here is one TCR beta chain with its context. Its antigen remains unidentified. The record originates from a study of T cell responses to AZD1222 COVID-19 vaccine. Study-wide points: Only a handful of AZD1222 recipients, several in all, had baseline seropositivity. Receipt of two AZD1222 doses was followed by a rise in Spike-specific TCR breadth and depth. White British people made up most donors, females outnumbered males, and clonal diversity was possibly underestimated.

Trimming shortened V by 5 bases and J by 0 bases, and 15 bases separated the two germline ends. This CDR3 is built from 16 residues. In germline, CDR1 is MNHEY, CDR2 SMNVEV (reference sequence). The method was immunoSEQ multiplex PCR; TCRdb's version includes in-frame clones alone and lacks a portion of them. The data show 35,000 to 55,000 clones, with 80% seen just once and 20% to 25% held by the top ten. The chain couples TRBV27 to TRBJ2-3; TRBD1 is a possible D gene (5 bases). The sample in question was peripheral blood, obtained 28 days after the second dose of the MenACWY control vaccine. The TCR sequence derives from an adult who received the MenACWY meningococcal vaccine as a control. The CDR3 DNA reads TGTGCCAGCAGTGGGGCGGCCCTATGGAGCACAGATACGCAGTATTTT. This codes for CASSGAALWSTDTQYF.